The 2 T cell receptor beta chains below all came from one sample that was sequenced in a study of blood T cell repertoires in COVID-19. Profiling relied on immunoSEQ multiplex PCR, and the TCRdb table lists in-frame clones only, not all of them. The sample holds 200,000 or so clones; 75% to 90% are singletons and the top ten take under 2.5%. Source material: PBMCs or T cells enriched from blood (not recorded which). These receptors originate from a woman aged 35 to 49 with acute COVID-19.

V usage is TRBV7-6 and J usage is TRBJ2-7; 10 nucleotides align to TRBD2. The germline V gene encodes CDR1 SGHVS and CDR2 FNYEAQ. Trimming removed 5 bases from V and 4 bases from J; junction bases left unmatched: 17. The length of the CDR3 is 18 residues. The CDR3: CASSPSQRGGPRAYEQYF. CDR3 bases: TGTGCCAGCAGCCCTAGTCAGCGGGGGGGCCCGAGGGCATACGAGCAGTACTTC.

The chain combines TRBV18 with TRBJ1-2; TRBD1 matches 9 bases. Trimming cost V 5 bases and J 6 bases; bases outside gene matches: 10. CDR1 KGHSH and CDR2 LQKENI come from the germline V gene. The CDR3 runs 15 residues. This CDR3 is CASSANPGQGDGYTF. In nucleotides, the CDR3 is TGTGCCAGCTCAGCTAACCCGGGACAGGGAGATGGCTACACCTTC.